This T cell receptor (beta chain) was sequenced for a study of blood T cells in healthy people across ages. This clonotype was detected a few times. The antigen remains undetermined. General study results and limits: Greater diversity and more naive CD4+ cells were seen in long-lived donors than in aged donors.

Germline values: CDR1 SGHTA, CDR2 FQGNSA. V shed 4 bases and J shed 8 bases, with 17 bases lying between them. This CDR3 comprises 15 residues. The individuals who served as donors were healthy Caucasians living in Russia, aged roughly 6 to 95. Around 10 milliliters of peripheral blood were drawn from each donor. A second PCR, run for about 7 to 11 cycles, used a sample-barcoded 5' primer plus a J-beta primer mix. Each of the samples gave a minimum of 2.5 million paired-end reads that contained CDR3. TCRdb independently ran MiXCR on the 5' RACE reads; one entry per CDR3 protein. The sample has around 690,000 distinct CDR3 sequences, 58% seen once.

The clonotype comes from a man in his sixties in good health. The sequenced sample was blood. The chain employs TRBV7-2 and TRBJ1-4; maybe TRBD1 (6 bases). This CDR3 is CASSSGGQRYEKLFF. Here the CDR3 DNA reads TGTGCCAGCAGCTCCGGTGGACAGAGATACGAAAAACTGTTTTTT.